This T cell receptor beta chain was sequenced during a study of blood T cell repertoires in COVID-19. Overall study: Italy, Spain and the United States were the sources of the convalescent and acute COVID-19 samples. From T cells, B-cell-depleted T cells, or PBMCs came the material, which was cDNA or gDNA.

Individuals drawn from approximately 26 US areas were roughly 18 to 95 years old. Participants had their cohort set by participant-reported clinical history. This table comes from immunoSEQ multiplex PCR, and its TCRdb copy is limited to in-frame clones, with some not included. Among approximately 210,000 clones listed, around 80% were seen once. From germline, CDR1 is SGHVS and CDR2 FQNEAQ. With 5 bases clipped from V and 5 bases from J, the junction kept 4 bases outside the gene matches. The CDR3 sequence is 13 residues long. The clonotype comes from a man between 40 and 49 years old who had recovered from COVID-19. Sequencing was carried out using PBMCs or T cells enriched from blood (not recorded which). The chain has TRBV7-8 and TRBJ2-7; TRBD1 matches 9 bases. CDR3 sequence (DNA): TGTGCCAGCAGCGGAGACAGGGGGGACGAGCAGTACTTC. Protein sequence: CASSGDRGDEQYF.